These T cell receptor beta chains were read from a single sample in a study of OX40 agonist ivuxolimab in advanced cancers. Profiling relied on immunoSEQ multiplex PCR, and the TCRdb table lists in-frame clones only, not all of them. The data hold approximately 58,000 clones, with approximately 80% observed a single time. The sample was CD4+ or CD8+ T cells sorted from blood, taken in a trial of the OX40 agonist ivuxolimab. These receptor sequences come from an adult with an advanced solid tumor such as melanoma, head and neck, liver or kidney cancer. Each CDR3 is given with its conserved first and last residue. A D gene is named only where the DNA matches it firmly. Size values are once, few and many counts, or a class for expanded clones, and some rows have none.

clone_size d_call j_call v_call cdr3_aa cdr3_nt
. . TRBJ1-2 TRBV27 CASSLKVSSAIGYTF TGTGCCAGCAGTTTAAAGGTCTCCTCGGCCATTGGCTACACCTTC
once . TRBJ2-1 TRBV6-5 CASKGAYNEQFF TGTGCCAGCAAGGGGGCCTACAATGAGCAGTTCTTC
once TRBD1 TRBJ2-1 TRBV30 CAWSRGQGLSSYEQFF TGTGCCTGGAGTCGAGGACAGGGGCTCTCCTCCTATGAGCAGTTCTTC
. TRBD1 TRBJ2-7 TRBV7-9 CASSSPAGGVYEQYF TGTGCCAGCAGCTCCCCCGCAGGGGGTGTCTACGAGCAGTACTTC
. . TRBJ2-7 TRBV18 CASSPPVHQDEQYF TGTGCCAGCTCACCACCGGTACATCAGGACGAGCAGTACTTC
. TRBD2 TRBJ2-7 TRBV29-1 CSVGTSGGYEQYF TGCAGCGTTGGGACTAGCGGGGGCTACGAGCAGTACTTC
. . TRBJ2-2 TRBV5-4 CASSLAGGGKAGELFF TGTGCCAGCAGCTTGGCCGGTGGCGGCAAAGCCGGGGAGCTGTTTTTT
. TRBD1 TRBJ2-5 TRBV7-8 CASSSGGETQYF TGTGCCAGCAGCTCAGGGGGAGAGACCCAGTACTTC
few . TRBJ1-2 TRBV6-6 CASSFPSEDGYTF TGTGCCAGCAGTTTCCCATCTGAGGACGGCTACACCTTC
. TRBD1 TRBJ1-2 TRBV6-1 CASIIDRVGGYTF TGTGCCAGCATTATAGACAGGGTGGGTGGCTACACCTTC
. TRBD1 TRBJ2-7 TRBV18 CASSPGQGEVQYF TGTGCCAGCTCACCGGGACAGGGTGAGGTGCAGTACTTC
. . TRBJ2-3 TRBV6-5 CASRGLLDTQYF TGTGCCAGCAGGGGACTTTTGGATACGCAGTATTTT
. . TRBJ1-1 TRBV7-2 CASSLRATEAFF TGTGCCAGCAGCCTTCGGGCAACTGAAGCTTTCTTT
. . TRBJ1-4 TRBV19 CASTGEGATNEKLFF TGTGCCAGTACGGGGGAGGGTGCAACTAATGAAAAACTGTTTTTT
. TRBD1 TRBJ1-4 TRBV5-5 CASSPRGFANEKLFF TGTGCCAGCAGCCCCAGGGGGTTTGCTAATGAAAAACTGTTTTTT
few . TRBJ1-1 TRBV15 CATSRQLNTEAFF TGTGCCACCAGCAGGCAACTGAACACTGAAGCTTTCTTT
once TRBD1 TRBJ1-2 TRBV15 CATSRGQETALCF TGTGCCACCAGCAGGGGACAGGAAACTGCTTTATGTTTC
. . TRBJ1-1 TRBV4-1 CASSQERVLAGNTEAFF TGCGCCAGCAGCCAAGAGAGGGTTTTGGCGGGTAACACTGAAGCTTTCTTT